The next 28 T cell receptor beta chains were all read from a single sample in a study of T cells after posttransplantation cyclophosphamide. Control samples came 1 year after myeloablative marrow transplants with methotrexate plus calcineurin inhibitor. Measured with immunoSEQ multiplex PCR; TCRdb has only the in-frame clones, and not every one. The table records several thousand clones, over 70% of them present only once. Sequencing used PBMCs, obtained after an allogeneic stem cell transplant with a calcineurin inhibitor and methotrexate. These receptors originate from a male patient aged 40-50 years who received an allogeneic stem cell transplant from an unrelated donor, was CMV-positive, and had chronic GVHD only. Part of the T cell pool may stem from the graft donor.

The J gene is TRBJ1-2, the V gene TRBV10-3, with 8 bases matching TRBD1. Germline assignment: CDR1 ENHRY and CDR2 SYGVKD. CDR3 length equals 16 residues. With 3 bases clipped from V and 2 bases from J, the junction kept 8 bases outside the gene matches. The CDR3 coding sequence is TGTGCCATCAGTGATAGGTTGGACAGGGAAAACTATGGCTACACCTTC. It codes for CAISDRLDRENYGYTF.

V is TRBV7-2 and J is TRBJ1-5; perhaps TRBD1 as D (6 bases). Trimming took off 5 bases at V and 3 bases at J, with 11 bases between the two ends. CDR3 length: 14 residues. The germline gives CDR1 SGHTA, CDR2 FQGNSA. CDR3 protein: CASSTYRDNQPQHF. Here the CDR3 DNA reads TGTGCCAGCAGCACGTACAGGGACAATCAGCCCCAGCATTTT.

CDR3 sequence reads: CASSYGGGRGLYEQYF. CDR3 sequence (DNA): TGTGCCAGCAGTTACGGCGGGGGCAGGGGGCTCTACGAGCAGTACTTC. V is TRBV6-6 and J is TRBJ2-5; possible D gene TRBD1, 8 bases. The closer fit of TRBJ2-7 to the DNA end suggests the J call may be wrong. Germline V gene data show CDR1 as MNHNY and CDR2 as SVGAGI (reference sequence). This CDR3 comprises 16 residues.

The J gene is TRBJ2-2, the V gene TRBV7-6; TRBD2 aligns across 15 bases. This CDR3 has 18 amino acids. After removal of 5 bases from V and 5 bases from J, the junction contained 9 bases not matched to a gene. From germline, CDR1 is SGHVS and CDR2 FNYEAQ. CDR3: CASSQWTSGRVVTGELFF. In nucleotides, the CDR3 is TGTGCCAGCAGCCAATGGACTAGCGGGAGGGTGGTAACCGGGGAGCTGTTTTTT.

The chain employs TRBV9 and TRBJ1-1; D is unresolved. This CDR3 region has 15 residues. Germline V lookup: CDR1 SGDLS, CDR2 YYNGEE. Trimming took off 1 base at V and 5 bases at J, with 15 bases between the two ends. The CDR3 DNA sequence: TGTGCCAGCAGCGTAACACAAGAGGGAGGAACTGAAGCTTTCTTT. Amino acids: CASSVTQEGGTEAFF.

The chain couples TRBV10-2 to TRBJ2-7; 12 bases map to TRBD2. The trim removed 0 bases at V and 2 bases at J, leaving 2 bases unmatched. The CDR3 covers 16 residues. Germline V gives CDR1 WSHSY, CDR2 SAAADI. This CDR3 reads CASSESSSGRAYEQYF. DNA for the CDR3: TGCGCCAGCAGTGAGTCTTCTAGCGGGAGGGCCTACGAGCAGTACTTC.

This clone was seen once. The V call is TRBV6-5, the J call TRBJ2-7, with TRBD2 matching over 8 bases. J was trimmed by 3 bases and V by 6 bases; bases with no gene match: 4. Germline V CDR1 and CDR2: MNHEY, SVGAGI. CDR3 length equals 13 residues. The CDR3: CASSLAGIYEQYF. The CDR3 nucleotides are TGTGCCAGCAGCTTAGCGGGGATCTACGAGCAGTACTTC.

V gene TRBV7-6 combines with J gene TRBJ2-7; TRBD2 matches at 8 bases. Germline values: CDR1 SGHVS, CDR2 FNYEAQ. With V trimmed by 5 bases and J by 5 bases, 5 bases remained unmatched. This CDR3 has 13 residues. CDR3 amino acids: CASSPGGSHEQYF. The DNA for the CDR3 is TGTGCCAGCAGCCCGGGGGGGTCACACGAGCAGTACTTC.

This sequence joins TRBV29-1 and TRBJ2-7; the match to TRBD1 covers 7 bases. CDR1 and CDR2 from the germline V gene are SQVTM and ANQGSEA. The CDR3 consists of 13 residues. The junction had 8 bases not matched to a gene; V was cut back by 6 bases and J by 3 bases. Here the CDR3 DNA reads TGCAGCGTCCGGGGACAGTTGAACTACGAGCAGTACTTC. It yields the protein CSVRGQLNYEQYF.

The chain carries TRBV7-9 and TRBJ2-7; D not resolved. The CDR3 spans 12 residues. The V end lost 1 base, the J end lost 4 bases, and 5 bases lay between the germline ends. Looked up from germline, CDR1 is SEHNR and CDR2 is FQNEAQ (reference sequence). CDR3 sequence: CASSLGAYEQYF. CDR3 DNA: TGTGCCAGCAGCTTAGGCGCTTACGAGCAGTACTTC.

There are a few counts of this clone. The genes are TRBV7-9 and TRBJ2-7; D is unresolved. Trimming left V 4 bases short and J 5 bases short, with 9 bases between. CDR1 is SEHNR, CDR2 FQNEAQ, per germline (reference sequence). CDR3 size: 12 residues. The DNA for the CDR3 is TGTGCCAGCAGCTCTGAGTTTGACGAGCAGTACTTC. The encoded protein is CASSSEFDEQYF.

The chain has TRBV5-1 and TRBJ1-4, with TRBD1 identical over 9 bases. CDR1 SGHRS and CDR2 YFSETQ come from the germline V gene. The CDR3 is 16 amino acids. V lost 2 bases, J lost 4 bases, and 6 bases stayed unmatched. The CDR3 sequence is CASSFGVTGGNEKLFF. DNA of the CDR3: TGCGCCAGCAGCTTTGGCGTGACAGGGGGTAATGAAAAACTGTTTTTT.

The CDR3 DNA sequence: TGTGCCAGCAGCCTCCTTCCTCTAGCCCGTCGATCCTACAATGAGCAGTTCTTC. Translating gives CASSLLPLARRSYNEQFF. The V gene is TRBV9, the J gene TRBJ2-1, with a weak D call TRBD2 (5 bases). Germline assignment: CDR1 SGDLS and CDR2 YYNGEE. The CDR3 loop spans 18 amino acids. V lost 4 bases and J 1 base, leaving 21 bases between the germline ends.

The chain combines TRBV5-1 with TRBJ2-5; TRBD2 matches at 7 bases. V was clipped by 2 bases and J by 3 bases; unmatched bases: 7. This CDR3 is built from 15 residues. Germline loops: CDR1 SGHRS, CDR2 YFSETQ. In nucleotides, the CDR3 is TGCGCCAGCAGCTTTACGACGGCGGGGGAAGAGACCCAGTACTTC. Translating gives CASSFTTAGEETQYF.

In its sample, this clone was seen once. The chain links TRBV5-1 to TRBJ2-7; 9 bases match TRBD1. After removal of 2 bases from V and 6 bases from J, the junction contained 3 bases not matched to a gene. Germline CDR1 SGHRS, CDR2 YFSETQ. CDR3 length: 13 residues. The CDR3 nucleotides read TGCGCCAGCAGCTTCCGGGACAGGGTCGAGCAGTACTTC. Residues: CASSFRDRVEQYF.

J is TRBJ1-1 and V is TRBV5-4; possible D gene TRBD1, 5 bases. Germline loops: CDR1 SGHNT, CDR2 YYREEE (reference sequence). Trimming pared 3 bases from V and 1 base from J, leaving 13 bases between. The CDR3 is 15 residues long. The CDR3 DNA reads TGTGCCAGCAGCTCGGGGGAGAATGGGAACACTGAAGCTTTCTTT. It specifies CASSSGENGNTEAFF.

The CDR3, as DNA: TGTGCCAGCAGTGTGGAGGTAGCGGGGAATTCACCCCTCCACTTT. Translation gives CASSVEVAGNSPLHF. This sequence joins TRBV2 and TRBJ1-6; D unclear. CDR3 length equals 15 residues. The germline gives CDR1 SNHLY, CDR2 FYNNEI. Trimming stripped 4 bases from V and 7 bases from J, with 14 bases between.

The chain has TRBV5-6 and TRBJ2-3, with D possibly TRBD2 on 5 matching bases. CDR3 length: 16 residues. CDR1 is SGHDT, CDR2 YYEEEE, per germline. Trimming stripped 4 bases from V and 1 base from J, with 16 bases between. As DNA, the CDR3 is TGTGCCAGCAGCCCTAGGCGTCTGCGGGGCACAGATACGCAGTATTTT. Protein product: CASSPRRLRGTDTQYF.

The V and J genes are TRBV5-1 and TRBJ2-3; D is unclear. The ends were cut back, 0 bases at V and 0 bases at J, with 8 bases in the middle. Germline assignment: CDR1 SGHRS and CDR2 YFSETQ. This CDR3 region has 15 residues. The CDR3 sequence is CASSLAYPSTDTQYF. In DNA form, the CDR3 reads TGCGCCAGCAGCTTGGCCTACCCTAGCACAGATACGCAGTATTTT.

This clone is large (0.1 to 1%) in the sample. This chain uses TRBV6-1 with TRBJ2-7; D is perhaps TRBD2 (5 bases). Trimming pared 6 bases from V and 3 bases from J, leaving 18 bases between. The CDR3 is 15 amino acids. CDR1 is MNHNS, CDR2 SASEGT, per germline. The chain's CDR3 is CASRDPHGLNYEQYF. CDR3 nucleotides: TGTGCCAGCAGAGACCCCCACGGACTTAACTACGAGCAGTACTTC.

The chain recombines TRBV11-3 with TRBJ2-6, with D uncertain. CDR3 length: 13 amino acids. CDR1 and CDR2 (germline): SGHNT, YENEEA. Trimming took off 0 bases at V and 11 bases at J, with 8 bases between the two ends. CDR3 amino acids: CASSLESTDVLTF. The DNA of the CDR3 is TGTGCCAGCAGCTTAGAGTCTACGGACGTCCTGACTTTC.

This clone was counted a few times. This chain joins TRBV6-5 and TRBJ2-5; D might be TRBD1 (5 bases). CDR3 length: 14 amino acids. V was shortened by 8 bases and J by 5 bases, with 18 bases between the two germline ends. CDR1 and CDR2 from the germline V gene are MNHEY and SVGAGI. The CDR3 bases are TGTGCCAGCGGAGTCATGACAGCGTGGGAGACCCAGTACTTC. Residues: CASGVMTAWETQYF.

The V call is TRBV7-1, the J call TRBJ2-6; weak D call: TRBD1 (5 bases). TRBV7-1 qualifies as an ORF whose function is uncertain. Between the trimmed V and J ends, which lost 5 bases and 5 bases, there was a span of 22 bases. This CDR3 spans 18 amino acids. The CDR3 DNA sequence: TGTGCCAGCAGCCTAAATATACGAGGACAAAGTCGGGCCAACGTCCTGACTTTC. It yields the protein CASSLNIRGQSRANVLTF.

Written as DNA, the CDR3 is TGTGCCAGCTCACCACTCCCAACAGGGGGGGGTTCTAGCAATCAGCCCCAGCATTTT. It specifies CASSPLPTGGGSSNQPQHF. The chain uses TRBV18 and TRBJ1-5, with 8 bases matching TRBD1. J was trimmed by 0 bases and V by 1 base; bases with no gene match: 11. The CDR3 covers 19 residues. Germline loops: CDR1 KGHSH, CDR2 LQKENI.

The chain couples TRBV7-9 to TRBJ2-3; no clear D. Trimming took off 1 base at V and 2 bases at J, with 10 bases between the two ends. Germline CDR1 reads SEHNR; CDR2 reads FQNEAQ (reference sequence). This CDR3 has 15 amino acids. CDR3 protein: CASSLGRLPTDTQYF. The CDR3 region has the DNA TGTGCCAGCAGCTTAGGCAGGTTACCCACAGATACGCAGTATTTT.

The chain uses TRBV19 and TRBJ1-2; a possible D gene is TRBD1 (5 bases). Trimming pared 9 bases from V and 4 bases from J, leaving 15 bases between. The CDR3 has 13 amino acids. From germline, CDR1 is LNHDA and CDR2 SQIVND (reference sequence). CDR3 DNA sequence: TGTGCCAGCGGACAAAAGCTTCGCTATGGCTACACCTTC. It translates to CASGQKLRYGYTF.

The rearrangement joins TRBV7-2 to TRBJ1-6; perhaps TRBD1 as D (5 bases). V was shortened by 1 base and J by 10 bases, with 14 bases between the two germline ends. CDR3 length equals 15 residues. Germline CDR1 and CDR2: SGHTA and FQGNSA. Here the CDR3 DNA reads TGTGCCAGCAGCTTAGGTGCAGGGAGGGACTCACCCCTCCACTTT. It specifies CASSLGAGRDSPLHF.

The J gene is TRBJ2-7, the V gene TRBV5-1, with D unclear. V gave up 6 bases and J gave up 0 bases, with 10 bases separating them. Per germline, CDR1 SGHRS and CDR2 YFSETQ. This CDR3 region has 13 residues. The CDR3 sequence is CASTHSSSYEQYF. The CDR3 bases are TGCGCCAGCACCCACAGCAGCTCCTACGAGCAGTACTTC.